The 13 T cell receptor beta chains listed next were all sequenced from one sample in a study of T cells after yellow fever vaccination. Using its own MiXCR run on the 5' RACE reads, TCRdb lists one record per CDR3 protein. The sample has approximately 550,000 distinct CDR3 sequences, 15% to 20% seen once. The starting material was PBMCs, obtained 15 days after the yellow fever booster vaccination. Source of these receptors: a man aged 30 to 39 who received the YFV17D yellow fever vaccine.

The chain joins TRBV7-9 to TRBJ2-1, with 9 bases lining up with TRBD2. V lost 6 bases to trimming and J lost 5 bases; unmatched junction nucleotides: 11. The CDR3 covers 16 residues. CDR1 and CDR2 (germline): SEHNR, FQNEAQ (reference sequence). CDR3 in DNA: TGTGCCAGCAGACCTTTCGGTACTAGCGGGCACAATGAGCAGTTCTTC. Protein product: CASRPFGTSGHNEQFF.

The gene calls are TRBV20-1 and TRBJ2-7; D is uncertain. CDR1 and CDR2 (germline): DFQATT, SNEGSKA (reference sequence). Deletions cut 5 bases from V and 0 bases from J, with 11 bases between. The CDR3 runs 13 residues. CDR3 region: CSAGRSRSYEQYF. DNA for the CDR3: TGCAGTGCTGGTCGTTCTCGCTCCTACGAGCAGTACTTC.

This clonotype was counted between two and nine times. The chain recombines TRBV6-2 or TRBV6-3 with TRBJ2-7; weak D call: TRBD1 (6 bases). CDR3 size: 15 residues. Trimming cost V 0 bases and J 0 bases, with 9 bases left between them. Germline V CDR1 and CDR2: MNHEY, SVGEGT. The CDR3: CASSYSGHPSYEQYF. The CDR3 nucleotides are TGTGCCAGCAGTTACTCGGGACACCCCTCCTACGAGCAGTACTTC.

The CDR3 protein is CSAPSPGRNEQFF. Here the CDR3 DNA reads TGCAGTGCACCAAGCCCGGGACGAAATGAGCAGTTCTTC. The rearrangement links TRBV20-1 to TRBJ2-1; the D gene could be TRBD1 or TRBD2 (5 bases each). CDR1 DFQATT and CDR2 SNEGSKA come from the germline V gene (reference sequence). This CDR3 has 13 amino acids. Trimming shortened V by 6 bases and J by 7 bases, and 16 bases separated the two germline ends.

This clonotype showed up just a few times. The chain uses TRBV29-1 and TRBJ2-3, with 7 bases identical to TRBD2. Germline assignment: CDR1 SQVTM and CDR2 ANQGSEA. The CDR3 covers 15 residues. The V and J ends lost 7 bases and 2 bases, in that order; junction bases with no gene match: 12. The CDR3 is CSALGAGAPTDTQYF. The DNA of the CDR3 is TGCAGCGCACTAGGGGCGGGAGCTCCCACAGATACGCAGTATTTT.

This chain joins TRBV4-3 and TRBJ1-2; no definite D call. This CDR3 has 15 residues. CDR1 LGHNA and CDR2 YSLEER come from the germline V gene. Trimming pared 1 base from V and 4 bases from J, leaving 13 bases between. The CDR3 bases are TGCGCCAGCAGCCAAGGAAGTGGCAGCCCCTATGGCTACACCTTC. This translates into CASSQGSGSPYGYTF.

In its sample, this clonotype was seen a few times. The chain employs TRBV7-2 and TRBJ1-6; D may be TRBD1 (5 bases). CDR3 size: 15 residues. CDR1 is SGHTA, CDR2 FQGNSA, per germline. The V gene lost 6 bases and the J gene lost 5 bases, with 14 bases spanning the gap. CDR3 sequence: CASSNSGGNNSPLHF. CDR3 nucleotide sequence: TGTGCCAGCAGTAATAGCGGGGGAAATAATTCACCCCTCCACTTT.

V is TRBV29-1 and J is TRBJ2-7, with 7 nucleotides matching TRBD1. CDR1 and CDR2 (germline): SQVTM, ANQGSEA. The CDR3 is made up of 15 amino acids. V lost 0 bases to trimming and J lost 6 bases; unmatched junction nucleotides: 11. This chain's CDR3 is CSVEDPRTGIGEQYF. CDR3 sequence (DNA): TGCAGCGTTGAAGATCCCAGGACAGGAATTGGCGAGCAGTACTTC.

The genes are TRBV7-9 and TRBJ1-4, with no clear D. The germline CDR1 and CDR2 sequences are SEHNR and FQNEAQ (reference sequence). The CDR3 runs to 13 residues. V dropped 5 bases and J dropped 3 bases, with 7 bases sitting between them. The chain's CDR3 is CASSPQPNEKLFF. As DNA, the CDR3 is TGTGCCAGCAGCCCTCAGCCTAATGAAAAACTGTTTTTT.

The V and J genes are TRBV12-3 or TRBV12-4 and TRBJ1-1; D uncertain. The length of the CDR3 is 14 residues. Trimming shortened V by 6 bases and J by 0 bases, and 11 bases separated the two germline ends. CDR3 sequence (DNA): TGTGCCAGCAGGTACACAGAAGTGAACACTGAAGCTTTCTTT. Amino acid sequence: CASRYTEVNTEAFF.

The chain combines TRBV4-2 with TRBJ2-2; no clear D. V gave up 0 bases and J gave up 4 bases, with 6 bases separating them. This CDR3 has 14 residues. The germline gives CDR1 LGHNA, CDR2 YNFKEQ. The CDR3 here is CASSQDGSTGELFF. Here the CDR3 DNA reads TGTGCCAGCAGCCAAGATGGCAGCACCGGGGAGCTGTTTTTT.

This clonotype appeared a few times. The CDR3 DNA reads as TGTGCCAGCACGGTGTCCCGAACGATCTATAATTCACCCCTCCACTTT. Protein product: CASTVSRTIYNSPLHF. The chain has TRBV6-1 and TRBJ1-6; no clear D. Trimming pared 7 bases from V and 3 bases from J, leaving 16 bases between. The CDR3 runs to 16 residues. Germline V CDR1 and CDR2: MNHNS, SASEGT.

This clonotype appeared a few times. V usage is TRBV6-1 and J usage is TRBJ2-1; tentative D call: TRBD1 (6 bases). The ends were cut back, 6 bases at V and 5 bases at J, with 14 bases in the middle. Per germline, CDR1 MNHNS and CDR2 SASEGT. The CDR3 loop spans 14 amino acids. The CDR3 DNA is TGTGCCAGCAGGGGGGCGGGCGGACACAATGAGCAGTTCTTC. Protein: CASRGAGGHNEQFF.